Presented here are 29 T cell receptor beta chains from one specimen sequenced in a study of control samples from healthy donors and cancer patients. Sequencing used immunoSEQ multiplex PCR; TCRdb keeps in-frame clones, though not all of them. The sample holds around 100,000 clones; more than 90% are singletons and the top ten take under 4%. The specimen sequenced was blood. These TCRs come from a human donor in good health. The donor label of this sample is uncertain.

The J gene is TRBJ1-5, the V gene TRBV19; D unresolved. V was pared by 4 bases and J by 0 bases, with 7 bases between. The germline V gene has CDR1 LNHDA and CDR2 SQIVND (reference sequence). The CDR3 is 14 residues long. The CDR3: CASSNGISNQPQHF. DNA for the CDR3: TGTGCCAGTAGTAATGGTATTAGCAATCAGCCCCAGCATTTT.

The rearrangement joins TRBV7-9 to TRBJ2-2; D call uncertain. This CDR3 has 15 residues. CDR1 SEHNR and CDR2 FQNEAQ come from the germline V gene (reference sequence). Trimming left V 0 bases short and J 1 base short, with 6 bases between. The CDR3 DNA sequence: TGTGCCAGCAGCTTAGCAGGGAAGAACACCGGGGAGCTGTTTTTT. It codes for CASSLAGKNTGELFF. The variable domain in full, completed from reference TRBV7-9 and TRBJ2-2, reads DTGVSQNPRHKITKRGQNVTFRCDPISEHNRLYWYRQTLGQGPEFLTYFQNEAQLEKSRLLSDRFSAERPKGSFSTLEIQRTEQGDSAMYLCASSLAGKNTGELFFGEGSRLTVL.

CDR3 in amino acids: CATSDRTGEHGYTF. For the CDR3, the DNA is TGTGCCACCAGTGATAGGACAGGGGAGCATGGCTACACCTTC. The chain links TRBV24-1 to TRBJ1-2; 9 bases are shared with TRBD1. CDR3 length equals 14 residues. V trimming: 3 bases; J trimming: 6 bases; junction bases outside the gene matches: 4. Germline CDR1 and CDR2: KGHDR and SFDVKD.

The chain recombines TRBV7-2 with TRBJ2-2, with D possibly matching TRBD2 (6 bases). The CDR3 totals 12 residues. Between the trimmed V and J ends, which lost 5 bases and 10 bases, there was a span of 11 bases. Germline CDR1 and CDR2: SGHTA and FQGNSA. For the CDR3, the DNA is TGTGCCAGCAGCGTGACTAGGGTGGAGCTGTTTTTT. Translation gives CASSVTRVELFF.

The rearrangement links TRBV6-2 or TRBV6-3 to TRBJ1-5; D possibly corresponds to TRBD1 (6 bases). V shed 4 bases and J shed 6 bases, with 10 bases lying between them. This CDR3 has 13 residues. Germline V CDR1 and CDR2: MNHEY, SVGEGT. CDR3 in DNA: TGTGCCAGCAGTTTACAGGGCGTTCAGCCCCAGCATTTT. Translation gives CASSLQGVQPQHF.

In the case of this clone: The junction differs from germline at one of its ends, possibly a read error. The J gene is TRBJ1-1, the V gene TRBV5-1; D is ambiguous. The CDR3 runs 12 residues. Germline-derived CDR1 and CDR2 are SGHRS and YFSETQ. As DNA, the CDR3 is TGCGCCAGCAGTTTGGCGAACACTGAAGCTTTCTTT. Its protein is CASSLANTEAFF.

CDR3 bases: TGCGCCAGCAGCCAAAGACAAGGGACAGGGACCTATGGCTACACCTTC. Amino acids: CASSQRQGTGTYGYTF. The chain combines TRBV4-1 with TRBJ1-2, with 9 bases identical to TRBD1. With 2 bases clipped from V and 4 bases from J, the junction kept 8 bases outside the gene matches. Germline V gene lookup returns CDR1 MGHRA and CDR2 YSYEKL. The CDR3 runs 16 residues.

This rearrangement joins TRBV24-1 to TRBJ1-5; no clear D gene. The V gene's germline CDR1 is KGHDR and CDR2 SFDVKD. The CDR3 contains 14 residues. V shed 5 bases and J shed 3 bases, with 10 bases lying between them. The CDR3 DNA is TGTGCCACCAGTGGGGGAAGGGACAATCAGCCCCAGCATTTT. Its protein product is CATSGGRDNQPQHF.

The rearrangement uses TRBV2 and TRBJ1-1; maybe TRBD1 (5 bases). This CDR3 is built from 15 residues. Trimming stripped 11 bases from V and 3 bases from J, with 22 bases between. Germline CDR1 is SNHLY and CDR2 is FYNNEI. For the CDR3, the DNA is TGTGCCGGAATTCCTCGGGGGGAGGTCGACACTGAAGCTTTCTTT. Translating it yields CAGIPRGEVDTEAFF.

CDR3 residues: CAIRGAQVNTEAFF. CDR3 in DNA: TGTGCCATCAGAGGTGCACAGGTGAACACTGAAGCTTTCTTT. The chain combines TRBV10-3 with TRBJ1-1, with TRBD1 as a possible D gene (5 bases). Germline assignment: CDR1 ENHRY and CDR2 SYGVKD. This CDR3 spans 14 amino acids. The germline V and J ends were trimmed by 6 bases and 0 bases, with 11 bases remaining between them.

DNA of the CDR3: TGTGCCAGCAGCGAAACGGGGACAGTAGACTACGAGCAGTACTTC. It codes for CASSETGTVDYEQYF. J is TRBJ2-7 and V is TRBV27; 7 bases line up with TRBD1. Germline CDR1 and CDR2: MNHEY and SMNVEV (reference sequence). The CDR3 runs to 15 residues. Unmatched junction bases numbered 11, after V lost 6 bases and J lost 3 bases.

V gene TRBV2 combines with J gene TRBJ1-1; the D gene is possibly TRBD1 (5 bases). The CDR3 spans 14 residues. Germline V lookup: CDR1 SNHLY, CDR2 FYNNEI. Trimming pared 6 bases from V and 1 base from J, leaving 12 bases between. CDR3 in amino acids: CASSNRQTNTEAFF. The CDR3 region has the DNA TGTGCCAGCAGCAATAGACAGACGAACACTGAAGCTTTCTTT.

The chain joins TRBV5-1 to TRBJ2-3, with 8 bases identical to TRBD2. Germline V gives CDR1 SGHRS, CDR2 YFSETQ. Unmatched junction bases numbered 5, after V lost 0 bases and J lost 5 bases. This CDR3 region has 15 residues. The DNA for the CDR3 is TGCGCCAGCAGCTTGGAACGGGGGGGCGGAGATACGCAGTATTTT. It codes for CASSLERGGGDTQYF.

DNA of the CDR3: TGTGCCATCAGAGCTACGGACAGCCTGAACACTGAAGCTTTCTTT. Translating it yields CAIRATDSLNTEAFF. J is TRBJ1-1 and V is TRBV10-3, with TRBD1 as a possible D gene (6 bases). This CDR3 contains 15 residues. The V end was cut by 6 bases, the J end by 0 bases, with 14 bases between. Germline-derived CDR1 and CDR2 are ENHRY and SYGVKD.

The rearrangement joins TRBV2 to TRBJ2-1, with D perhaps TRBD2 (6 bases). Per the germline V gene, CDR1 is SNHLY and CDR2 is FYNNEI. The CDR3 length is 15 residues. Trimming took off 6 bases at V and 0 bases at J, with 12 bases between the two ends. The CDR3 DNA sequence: TGTGCCAGCAGGCCGGACGGGGGCTCCTACAATGAGCAGTTCTTC. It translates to CASRPDGGSYNEQFF.

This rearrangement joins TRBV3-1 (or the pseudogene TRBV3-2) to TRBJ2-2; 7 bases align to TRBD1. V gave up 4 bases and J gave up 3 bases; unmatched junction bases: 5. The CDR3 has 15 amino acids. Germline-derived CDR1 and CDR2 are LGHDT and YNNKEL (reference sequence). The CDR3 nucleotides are TGTGCCAGCAGCCGCGACAGGGCTTACACCGGGGAGCTGTTTTTT. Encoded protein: CASSRDRAYTGELFF.

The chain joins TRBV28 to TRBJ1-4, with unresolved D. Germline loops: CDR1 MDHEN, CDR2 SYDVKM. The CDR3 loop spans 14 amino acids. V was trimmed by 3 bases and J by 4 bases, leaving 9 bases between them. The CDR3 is CASSFGRINEKLFF. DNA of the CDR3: TGTGCCAGCAGTTTCGGAAGAATTAATGAAAAACTGTTTTTT.

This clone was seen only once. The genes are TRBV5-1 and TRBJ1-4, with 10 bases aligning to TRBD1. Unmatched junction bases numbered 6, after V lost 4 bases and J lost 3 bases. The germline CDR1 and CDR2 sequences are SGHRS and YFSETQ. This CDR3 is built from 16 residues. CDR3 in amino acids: CASSPGTGVANEKLFF. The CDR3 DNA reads TGCGCCAGCAGCCCCGGGACAGGGGTTGCTAATGAAAAACTGTTTTTT.

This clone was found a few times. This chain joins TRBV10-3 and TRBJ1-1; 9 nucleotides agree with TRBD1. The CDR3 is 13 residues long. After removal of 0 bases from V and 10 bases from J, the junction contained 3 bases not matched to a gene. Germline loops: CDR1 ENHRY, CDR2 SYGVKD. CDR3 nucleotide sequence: TGTGCCATCAGTGAGTCAACAGGGGGCAGAGCTTTCTTT. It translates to CAISESTGGRAFF.

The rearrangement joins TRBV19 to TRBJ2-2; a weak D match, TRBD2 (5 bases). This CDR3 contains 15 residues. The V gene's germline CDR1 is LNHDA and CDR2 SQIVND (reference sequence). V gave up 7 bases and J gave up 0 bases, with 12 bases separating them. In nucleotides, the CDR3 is TGTGCCAGTAAAAAGCTAGCAGCGAACACCGGGGAGCTGTTTTTT. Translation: CASKKLAANTGELFF.

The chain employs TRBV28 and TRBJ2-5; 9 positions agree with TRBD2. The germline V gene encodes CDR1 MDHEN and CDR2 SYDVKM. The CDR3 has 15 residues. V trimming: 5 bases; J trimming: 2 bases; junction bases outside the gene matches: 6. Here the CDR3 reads CASSGTSHSQETQYF. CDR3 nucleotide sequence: TGTGCCAGCAGTGGGACTAGCCACTCTCAAGAGACCCAGTACTTC.

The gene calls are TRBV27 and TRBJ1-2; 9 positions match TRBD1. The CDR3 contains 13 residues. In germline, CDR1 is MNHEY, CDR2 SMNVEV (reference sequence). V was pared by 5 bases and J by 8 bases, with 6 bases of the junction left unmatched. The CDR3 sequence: CASSHTGGQGYTF. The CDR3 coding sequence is TGTGCCAGCAGTCATACAGGGGGCCAAGGCTACACCTTC.

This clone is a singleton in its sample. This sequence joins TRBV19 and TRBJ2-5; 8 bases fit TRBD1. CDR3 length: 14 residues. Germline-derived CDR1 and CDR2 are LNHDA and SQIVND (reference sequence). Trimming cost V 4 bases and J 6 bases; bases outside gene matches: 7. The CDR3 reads CASSTTTGGKTQYF. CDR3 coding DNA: TGTGCCAGTAGTACCACTACAGGGGGAAAGACCCAGTACTTC.

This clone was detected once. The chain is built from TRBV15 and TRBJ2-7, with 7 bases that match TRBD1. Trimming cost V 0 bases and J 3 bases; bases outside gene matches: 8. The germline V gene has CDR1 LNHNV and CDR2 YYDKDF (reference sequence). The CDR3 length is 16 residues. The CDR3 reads CATSRDLVTGSYEQYF. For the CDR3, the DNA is TGTGCCACCAGCAGAGATCTTGTGACAGGGAGCTACGAGCAGTACTTC.

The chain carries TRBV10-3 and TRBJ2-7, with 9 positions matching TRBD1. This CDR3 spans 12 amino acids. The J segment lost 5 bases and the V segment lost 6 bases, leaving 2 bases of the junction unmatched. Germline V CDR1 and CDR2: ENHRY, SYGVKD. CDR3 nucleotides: TGTGCCATCAGCAGACAGGGGGACGAGCAGTACTTC. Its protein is CAISRQGDEQYF.

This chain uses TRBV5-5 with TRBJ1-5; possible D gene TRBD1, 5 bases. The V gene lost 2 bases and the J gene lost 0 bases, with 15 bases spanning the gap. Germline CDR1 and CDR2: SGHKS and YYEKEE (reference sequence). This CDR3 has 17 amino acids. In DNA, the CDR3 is TGTGCCAGCAGCTTACAAGACAGTTTTTATAGCAATCAGCCCCAGCATTTT. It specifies CASSLQDSFYSNQPQHF. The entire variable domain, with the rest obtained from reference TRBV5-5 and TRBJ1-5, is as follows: DAGVTQSPTHLIKTRGQQVTLRCSPISGHKSVSWYQQVLGQGPQFIFQYYEKEERGRGNFPDRFSARQFPNYSSELNVNALLLGDSALYLCASSLQDSFYSNQPQHFGDGTRLSIL.

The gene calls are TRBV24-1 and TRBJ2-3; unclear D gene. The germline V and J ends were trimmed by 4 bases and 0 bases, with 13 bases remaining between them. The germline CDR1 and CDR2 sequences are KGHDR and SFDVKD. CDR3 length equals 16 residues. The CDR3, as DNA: TGTGCCACCAGTGACCTACACGGACCTAGCACAGATACGCAGTATTTT. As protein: CATSDLHGPSTDTQYF.

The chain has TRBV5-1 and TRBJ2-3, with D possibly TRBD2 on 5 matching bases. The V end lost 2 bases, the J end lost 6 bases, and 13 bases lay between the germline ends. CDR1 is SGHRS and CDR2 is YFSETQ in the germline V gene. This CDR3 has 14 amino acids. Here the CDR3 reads CASSLSGLSDTQYF. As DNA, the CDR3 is TGCGCCAGCAGCTTATCGGGGTTGTCGGATACGCAGTATTTT. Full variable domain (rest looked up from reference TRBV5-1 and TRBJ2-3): KAGVTQTPRYLIKTRGQQVTLSCSPISGHRSVSWYQQTPGQGLQFLFEYFSETQRNKGNFPGRFSGRQFSNSRSEMNVSTLELGDSALYLCASSLSGLSDTQYFGPGTRLTVL.

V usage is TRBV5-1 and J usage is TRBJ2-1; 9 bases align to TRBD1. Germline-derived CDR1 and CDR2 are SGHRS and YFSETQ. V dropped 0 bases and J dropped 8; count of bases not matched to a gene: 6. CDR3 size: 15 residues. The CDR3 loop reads CASSLVTGGSDEQFF. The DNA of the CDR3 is TGCGCCAGCAGCTTGGTCACAGGGGGCTCAGATGAGCAGTTCTTC.